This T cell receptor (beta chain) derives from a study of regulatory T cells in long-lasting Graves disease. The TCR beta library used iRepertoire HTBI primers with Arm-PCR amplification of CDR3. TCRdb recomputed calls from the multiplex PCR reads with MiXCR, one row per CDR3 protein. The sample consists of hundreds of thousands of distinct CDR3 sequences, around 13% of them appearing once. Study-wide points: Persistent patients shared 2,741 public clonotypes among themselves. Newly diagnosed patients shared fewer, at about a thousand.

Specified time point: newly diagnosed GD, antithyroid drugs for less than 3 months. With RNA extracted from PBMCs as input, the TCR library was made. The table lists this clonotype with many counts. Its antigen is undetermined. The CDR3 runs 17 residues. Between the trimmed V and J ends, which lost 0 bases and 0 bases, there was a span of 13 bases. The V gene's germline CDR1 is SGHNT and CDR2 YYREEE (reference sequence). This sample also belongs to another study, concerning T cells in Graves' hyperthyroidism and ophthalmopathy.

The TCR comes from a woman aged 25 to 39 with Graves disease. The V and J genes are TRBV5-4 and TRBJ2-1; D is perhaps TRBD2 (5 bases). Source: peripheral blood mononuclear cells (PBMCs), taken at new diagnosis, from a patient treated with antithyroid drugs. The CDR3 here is CASSLAGMGSSYNEQFF. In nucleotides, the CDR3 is TGTGCCAGCAGCTTGGCGGGAATGGGTAGCTCCTACAATGAGCAGTTCTTC.